Listed below are T cell receptor beta chains from one sample, sequenced in a study of human CD8 memory T cell subsets. TCRdb reprocessed the 5' RACE reads and stores each CDR3 protein as one record, lacking DNA. This sample carries over 10,000 distinct CDR3 sequences, with more than 13% going to the ten biggest clones. The sample was CD8+ T cells from PBMCs. The receptor source for this set is a human donor in good health. Both conserved end residues are part of each CDR3. Only some rows state a clone size, as once, few, many or a class for expanded clones.

clone size | J gene | V gene | CDR3 protein
- | TRBJ1-1 | TRBV20-1 | CSARELAGTEAFF
- | TRBJ1-5 | TRBV16 | CASSPLPSGGSSNQPQHF
- | TRBJ2-7 | TRBV6-6 | CASSDDAFSYEQYF
- | TRBJ2-1 | TRBV27 | CASSFQGSYNEQFF
medium-sized | TRBJ1-2 | TRBV7-9 | CASSLAGGYGYTF
- | TRBJ1-3 | TRBV7-6 | CASSLQGVGNTIYF
- | TRBJ2-1 | TRBV9 | CASSVGGWNTGNEQFF
- | TRBJ2-1 | TRBV4-3 | CASSQTSGAYNEQFF
- | TRBJ2-3 | TRBV12-3/TRBV12-4 | CATEGTGRYSTDTQYF
- | TRBJ2-4 | TRBV29-1 | CSVGTGNKNIQYF
- | TRBJ2-2 | TRBV2 | CASSLRSGGPTGELFF
- | TRBJ1-4 | TRBV6-5 | CASSLGSGFREKLFF
- | TRBJ2-3 | TRBV5-5 | CASSLRTGSGDTQYF
- | TRBJ2-1 | TRBV29-1 | CSVEPSGSMLSYNEQFF
medium-sized | TRBJ2-7 | TRBV9 | CASSQDGASSYEQYF
- | TRBJ2-2 | TRBV27 | CASSSPSGRDTGELFF
- | TRBJ2-4 | TRBV7-9 | CATPARQGAFKNIQYF
- | TRBJ2-5 | TRBV7-3 | CASSPFGETQYF
- | TRBJ2-3 | TRBV7-8 | CASSFGDVDTQYF
- | TRBJ2-5 | TRBV5-6 | CEDDRQETQYF
- | TRBJ2-3 | TRBV7-2 | CASSHGRVTDTQYF
large | TRBJ1-4 | TRBV29-1 | CSVVGTADEKLFF
- | TRBJ2-7 | TRBV19 | CASKSSGPSGEQYF
- | TRBJ1-1 | TRBV6-5 | CASSPLEANTEAFF
- | TRBJ2-7 | TRBV15 | CATSRDQGRRDEQYF
- | TRBJ2-1 | TRBV12-3/TRBV12-4 | CASRRTLGEQFF
- | TRBJ2-5 | TRBV29-1 | CSVEMASGRARETQYF
medium-sized | TRBJ2-5 | TRBV19 | CASSYRIQETQYF
- | TRBJ2-5 | TRBV18 | CGSSPPGDETQYF
- | TRBJ2-7 | TRBV2 | CASSDRGQYEQYF
- | TRBJ2-7 | TRBV20-1 | CSARDRDRYEQYF
medium-sized | TRBJ2-3 | TRBV6-5 | CASSYGTGGFTDTQYF
- | TRBJ2-7 | TRBV11-2 | CASSFSSGQRYEQYF
- | TRBJ1-6 | TRBV4-3 | CASSQGYRENSPLHF
- | TRBJ2-7 | TRBV5-1 | CASSPTSGGTFEQYF
- | TRBJ1-6 | TRBV11-2 | CASSLDMNNSPLHF
- | TRBJ2-1 | TRBV6-5 | CASSYGPARSGEQFF
- | TRBJ1-2 | TRBV15 | CATSSDSITNYGYTF
- | TRBJ2-5 | TRBV18 | CASSPLPSGGLEETQYF
- | TRBJ2-2 | TRBV6-6 | CASSYSPPGQSTGELFF
medium-sized | TRBJ2-7 | TRBV5-6 | CASSPAPGAHYEQYF
- | TRBJ2-1 | TRBV20-1 | CSAADGVSSYNEQFF